The clone carrying this T cell receptor (beta chain) was found many times. The target antigen is unknown. The sample belongs to a study of Graves' ophthalmopathy and Graves' hyperthyroidism. Study-level findings and limits: Most clonotypes expanded in thyroid above 0.001 frequency were present in blood too.

Researchers turned away patients with other autoimmune diseases, uncontrolled infections, pregnancy or lactation. TCR beta CDR3 regions were amplified from RNA transcripts. Investigators did first-round RT-PCR with HTBI primers, then second-round multiplex PCR. A single record per CDR3 protein comes from TCRdb applying MiXCR to the multiplex PCR reads. The sample holds about 220,000 distinct CDR3 sequences, roughly a fifth seen once. The clonotype comes from a woman aged 45-60 years with Graves' ophthalmopathy. Specimen: peripheral blood.

CDR3 loop: CASTVTRDNHGYTF. The CDR3 DNA is TGTGCCAGTACCGTAACCCGGGACAACCATGGCTACACCTTC. This chain connects TRBV19 to TRBJ1-2, with a tentative D call TRBD1 (6 bases). The CDR3 is 14 amino acids. Looked up from germline, CDR1 is LNHDA and CDR2 is SQIVND (reference sequence). The germline V and J ends were trimmed by 7 bases and 6 bases, with 18 bases remaining between them.